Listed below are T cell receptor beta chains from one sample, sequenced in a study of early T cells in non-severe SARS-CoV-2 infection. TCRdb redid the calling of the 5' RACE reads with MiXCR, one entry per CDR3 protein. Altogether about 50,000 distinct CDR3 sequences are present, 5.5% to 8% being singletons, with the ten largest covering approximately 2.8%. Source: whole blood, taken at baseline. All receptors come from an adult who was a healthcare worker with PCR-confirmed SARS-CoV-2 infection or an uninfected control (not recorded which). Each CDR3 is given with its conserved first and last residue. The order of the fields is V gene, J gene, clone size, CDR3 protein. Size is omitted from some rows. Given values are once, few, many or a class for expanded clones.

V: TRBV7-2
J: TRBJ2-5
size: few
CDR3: CASSSNRGGGQETQYF

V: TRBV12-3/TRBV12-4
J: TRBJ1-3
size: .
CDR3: CASSLGGWGNSGNTIYF

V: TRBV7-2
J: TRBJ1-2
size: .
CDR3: CASSLLTAMGGYTF

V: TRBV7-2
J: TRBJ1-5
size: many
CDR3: CASSLGNNQPQHF

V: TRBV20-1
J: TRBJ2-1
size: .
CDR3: CSARVAGTDLNEQFF

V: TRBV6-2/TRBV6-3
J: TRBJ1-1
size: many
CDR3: CASSTGAEAFF

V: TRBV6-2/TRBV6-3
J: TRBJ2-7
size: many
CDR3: CASSYGVAYEQYF

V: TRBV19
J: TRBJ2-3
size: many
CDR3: CATGKRGSPDTQYF

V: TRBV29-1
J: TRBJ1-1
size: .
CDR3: CSVANLTEAFF

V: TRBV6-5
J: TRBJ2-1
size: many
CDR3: CATRRQSSYNEQFF

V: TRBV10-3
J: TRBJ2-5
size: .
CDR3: CAISAGRGQGAETQYF

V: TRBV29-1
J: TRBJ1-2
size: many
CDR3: CSVAAGAINYGYTF

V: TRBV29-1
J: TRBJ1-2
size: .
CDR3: CSAGSENYGYTF

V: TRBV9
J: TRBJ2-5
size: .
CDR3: CASSAGLAGSETQYF

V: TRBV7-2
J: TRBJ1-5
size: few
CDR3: CASSRNRGNQPQHF

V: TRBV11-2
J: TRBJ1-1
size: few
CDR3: CASSPGDRATEAFF

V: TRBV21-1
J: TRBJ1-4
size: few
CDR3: CASSKGPEDGEKLFF

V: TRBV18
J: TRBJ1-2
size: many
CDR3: CASSPGQIYGYTF

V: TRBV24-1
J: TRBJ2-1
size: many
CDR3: CATSPVFGTGTGEQFF

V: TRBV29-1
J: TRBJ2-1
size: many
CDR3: CSAERGQQFF

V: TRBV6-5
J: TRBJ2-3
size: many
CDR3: CASSLHGTDTQYF

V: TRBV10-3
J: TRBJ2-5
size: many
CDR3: CAIRDQGRETQYF

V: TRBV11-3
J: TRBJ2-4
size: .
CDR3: CASSFGRKNIQYF

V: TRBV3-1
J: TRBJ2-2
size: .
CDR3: CASSQLAGAAQNTGELFF

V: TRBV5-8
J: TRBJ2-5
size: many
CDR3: CASSLGAAYQETQYF

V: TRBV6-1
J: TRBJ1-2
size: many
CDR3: CASSRKGANYGYTF

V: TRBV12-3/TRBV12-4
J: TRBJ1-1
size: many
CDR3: CASSSPGYIEAFF

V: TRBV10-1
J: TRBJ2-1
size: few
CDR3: CASSEWTEDNEQFF

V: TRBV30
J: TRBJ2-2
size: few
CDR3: CAWTGTANTGELFF